A single sample gave rise to the 29 T cell receptor beta chains below, sequenced in a study of blood T cell repertoires in COVID-19. The table came from immunoSEQ multiplex PCR; TCRdb's copy has only in-frame clones and leaves some out. The table lists approximately 470,000 clones, approximately 83% of them singletons. Sequenced input: peripheral blood. The receptors shown here come from a human donor in a cohort sampled during active COVID-19.

The rearrangement joins TRBV9 to TRBJ2-3; D perhaps matches TRBD1 (6 bases). This CDR3 contains 15 residues. V lost 4 bases and J lost 0, with 12 bases in between. The germline V gene has CDR1 SGDLS and CDR2 YYNGEE. The CDR3 nucleotides are TGTGCCAGCAGCACCAGGGGAAGTAGCACAGATACGCAGTATTTT. Translation: CASSTRGSSTDTQYF.

This sequence joins TRBV10-1 and TRBJ2-1; 11 nucleotides agree with TRBD2. J lost 0 bases, V lost 3 bases, and 4 bases had no gene match. The V gene's germline CDR1 is WNHNN and CDR2 SYGVQD (reference sequence). This CDR3 comprises 17 residues. This chain's CDR3 is CASSDRTSGRSYNEQFF. CDR3 sequence (DNA): TGCGCCAGCAGTGATCGGACTAGCGGGCGCTCCTACAATGAGCAGTTCTTC.

This chain links TRBV5-1 with TRBJ1-1; D remains ambiguous. V was trimmed by 0 bases and J by 5 bases, leaving 14 bases between them. The CDR3 is 15 amino acids. Germline lookup yields CDR1 SGHRS and CDR2 YFSETQ. CDR3 nucleotide sequence: TGCGCCAGCAGCTTGGGTGTCAGCAGCGGGACTGAAGCTTTCTTT. As protein: CASSLGVSSGTEAFF.

The CDR3 DNA follows: TGTGCCAGCAGCCCTCGGACAGCCGCCGACACTGAAGCTTTCTTT. Translated, it gives CASSPRTAADTEAFF. The chain links TRBV7-2 to TRBJ1-1; tentatively, D is TRBD1 (6 bases). Germline V gene data show CDR1 as SGHTA and CDR2 as FQGNSA. CDR3 length equals 15 residues. The V gene lost 5 bases and the J gene lost 3 bases, with 16 bases spanning the gap.

V is TRBV5-1 and J is TRBJ2-7, with D tentatively TRBD2 (6 bases). The germline V gene has CDR1 SGHRS and CDR2 YFSETQ. The CDR3 is 14 residues long. The V end lost 1 base, the J end lost 5 bases, and 13 bases lay between the germline ends. The CDR3 DNA follows: TGCGCCAGCAGCTTGATAGCGGAGGGGCACGAGCAGTACTTC. Its translation is CASSLIAEGHEQYF. The complete variable domain, with remaining parts taken from reference TRBV5-1 and TRBJ2-7, reads KAGVTQTPRYLIKTRGQQVTLSCSPISGHRSVSWYQQTPGQGLQFLFEYFSETQRNKGNFPGRFSGRQFSNSRSEMNVSTLELGDSALYLCASSLIAEGHEQYFGPGTRLTVT.

The chain employs TRBV6-6 and TRBJ2-2; possible D gene TRBD1, 5 bases. V was pared by 0 bases and J by 4 bases, with 9 bases between. Germline V gives CDR1 MNHNY, CDR2 SVGAGI (reference sequence). The CDR3 covers 15 residues. In DNA, the CDR3 is TGTGCCAGCAGTTACTCTGGGGCAGCCACCGGGGAGCTGTTTTTT. Its protein product is CASSYSGAATGELFF.

The chain is built from TRBV12-3 or TRBV12-4 and TRBJ1-5; 7 nucleotides agree with TRBD1. J lost 7 bases, V lost 6 bases, and 3 bases had no gene match. The CDR3 covers 12 residues. CDR3 coding DNA: TGTGCCAGCAGCAACAGGGGCCAGCCCCAGCATTTT. It encodes CASSNRGQPQHF.

This chain joins TRBV5-4 and TRBJ2-3, with 10 positions matching TRBD2. The ends lost 0 bases at V and 4 bases at J; junction bases unmatched: 8. Germline CDR1 and CDR2: SGHNT and YYREEE (reference sequence). This CDR3 spans 17 amino acids. CDR3 sequence (DNA): TGTGCCAGCAGCTTGGCGGTCCTAGCGGGAGATCCAGATACGCAGTATTTT. Encoded protein: CASSLAVLAGDPDTQYF.

The chain recombines TRBV5-6 with TRBJ1-1; 9 bases agree with TRBD1. Per germline, CDR1 SGHDT and CDR2 YYEEEE. The J segment lost 6 bases and the V segment lost 3 bases, leaving 3 bases of the junction unmatched. This CDR3 contains 13 residues. This CDR3 is CASSWDRASEAFF. DNA of the CDR3: TGTGCCAGCAGCTGGGACAGGGCATCTGAAGCTTTCTTT. Full variable domain (outside the CDR3, taken from reference TRBV5-6 and TRBJ1-1): DAGVTQSPTHLIKTRGQQVTLRCSPKSGHDTVSWYQQALGQGPQFIFQYYEEEERQRGNFPDRFSGHQFPNYSSELNVNALLLGDSALYLCASSWDRASEAFFGQGTRLTVV.

This clone has only a few counts. The chain has TRBV28 and TRBJ2-7; D is unresolved. The CDR3 consists of 15 residues. The germline gives CDR1 MDHEN, CDR2 SYDVKM. V was cut by 2 bases and J by 6 bases, with 17 bases left in between. The CDR3 bases are TGTGCCAGCAGTTTACGACATGTTAAAAATTTCGAGCAGTACTTC. Protein: CASSLRHVKNFEQYF.

The genes are TRBV28 and TRBJ2-1, with 9 bases fitting TRBD2. Germline lookup yields CDR1 MDHEN and CDR2 SYDVKM. Trimming removed 2 bases from V and 6 bases from J; junction bases left unmatched: 5. The CDR3 spans 15 residues. CDR3 in amino acids: CASSLVAGGLNEQFF. In DNA form, the CDR3 reads TGTGCCAGCAGTTTAGTGGCGGGAGGGCTCAATGAGCAGTTCTTC.

The rearrangement joins TRBV7-8 to TRBJ1-2, with D perhaps matching TRBD1 (6 bases). The length of the CDR3 is 14 residues. With 5 bases removed from V and 0 bases from J, the gap between germline ends came to 10 bases. Germline CDR1 and CDR2: SGHVS and FQNEAQ. CDR3: CASSPDSANYGYTF. The CDR3 DNA follows: TGTGCCAGCAGCCCGGACAGCGCTAACTATGGCTACACCTTC.

The chain is built from TRBV5-1 and TRBJ1-1, with 8 positions matching TRBD1. V shed 2 bases, J shed 3 bases, and the junction held 3 bases outside the gene matches. The germline V gene encodes CDR1 SGHRS and CDR2 YFSETQ. The CDR3 spans 14 residues. The CDR3 spells CASSFQGADTEAFF. CDR3 DNA: TGCGCCAGCAGCTTTCAGGGGGCTGACACTGAAGCTTTCTTT.

This rearrangement joins TRBV19 to TRBJ2-2; 9 nucleotides align to TRBD1. V was pared by 3 bases and J by 5 bases, with 4 bases of the junction left unmatched. This CDR3 comprises 15 residues. Germline V gives CDR1 LNHDA, CDR2 SQIVND (reference sequence). The CDR3 loop is CASSMGTGRTGELFF. The CDR3 DNA sequence: TGTGCCAGTAGTATGGGGACAGGGAGGACCGGGGAGCTGTTTTTT.

This clone has just one count. The rearrangement joins TRBV5-8 to TRBJ1-2, with 7 bases lining up with TRBD1. Germline trimming cut 7 bases from V and 4 bases from J; bases unmatched to any gene: 10. CDR1 is SGHTS and CDR2 is YDEGEE in the germline V gene. The CDR3 consists of 14 residues. CDR3 in amino acids: CASLSGTVPYGYTF. CDR3 DNA sequence: TGTGCCAGCTTGTCCGGGACAGTGCCCTATGGCTACACCTTC. Full variable domain (outside the CDR3, taken from reference TRBV5-8 and TRBJ1-2): EAGVTQSPTHLIKTRGQQATLRCSPISGHTSVYWYQQALGLGLQFLLWYDEGEERNRGNFPPRFSGRQFPNYSSELNVNALELEDSALYLCASLSGTVPYGYTFGSGTRLTVV.

This clone has more than one count but fewer than ten. The chain has TRBV10-3 and TRBJ1-1; 9 nucleotides align to TRBD1. CDR3 size: 15 residues. Germline V CDR1 and CDR2: ENHRY, SYGVKD. The V segment lost 4 bases and the J segment 4 bases; nucleotides outside the gene matches: 7. The CDR3 region is CAISGGTGFFTEAFF. The CDR3 DNA sequence: TGTGCCATCAGTGGGGGGACAGGGTTCTTCACTGAAGCTTTCTTT.

The chain couples TRBV5-1 to TRBJ1-2; 8 bases are shared with TRBD1. The CDR3 has 15 amino acids. Germline CDR1 SGHRS, CDR2 YFSETQ. V lost 0 bases and J lost 7; bases outside the gene matches: 8. This CDR3 reads CASSLDPRTGSGYTF. The CDR3 coding sequence is TGCGCCAGCAGCTTGGACCCTAGGACAGGGAGTGGCTACACCTTC.

The rearrangement links TRBV9 to TRBJ2-7; D is perhaps TRBD1 (6 bases). The germline CDR1 and CDR2 sequences are SGDLS and YYNGEE. Trimming shortened V by 0 bases and J by 2 bases, and 18 bases separated the two germline ends. The CDR3 loop spans 17 amino acids. The DNA for the CDR3 is TGTGCCAGCAGCGTAGAACGCACACAGGGAGAGACCTACGAGCAGTACTTC. Amino acid sequence: CASSVERTQGETYEQYF.

This chain uses TRBV7-3 with TRBJ2-3, with TRBD2 matching over 12 bases. There are 16 residues in the CDR3. J gave up 2 bases and V 5 bases, and 5 bases lay outside the gene matches. Looked up from germline, CDR1 is SGHTA and CDR2 is FQGTGA. CDR3 residues: CASSLGLAGTTDTQYF. For the CDR3, the DNA is TGTGCCAGCAGCCTCGGACTAGCGGGGACCACAGATACGCAGTATTTT.

Comments on this clone: At one end the junction does not follow the germline gene, possibly because of a read error. The chain has TRBV7-7 and TRBJ2-2; 10 bases are a match to TRBD1. The length of the CDR3 is 15 residues. The germline gives CDR1 SSHAT, CDR2 FNYEAQ (reference sequence). DNA of the CDR3: TGTGCTAGCAGTTCGGGACAGGGGTTGCCCGGGGAGCTGTTTTTT. This codes for CASSSGQGLPGELFF.

This chain uses TRBV29-1 with TRBJ1-1; 7 bases are shared with TRBD1. The ends lost 4 bases at V and 2 bases at J; junction bases unmatched: 7. The V gene's germline CDR1 is SQVTM and CDR2 ANQGSEA. This CDR3 comprises 14 residues. The CDR3 loop reads CSVAGQKLNTEAFF. CDR3 nucleotides: TGCAGCGTTGCGGGACAGAAGTTAAACACTGAAGCTTTCTTT.

The rearrangement links TRBV23-1 to TRBJ2-2; no firm D call. TRBV23-1 falls under the ORF class, with uncertain function. The CDR3 contains 17 residues. The V end lost 3 bases, the J end lost 0 bases, and 14 bases lay between the germline ends. As DNA, the CDR3 is TGCGCCAGCAGTCATTTCCGACACGCTGCGAACACCGGGGAGCTGTTTTTT. Amino acids: CASSHFRHAANTGELFF.

The V call is TRBV6-5, the J call TRBJ1-5; D might be TRBD1 (5 bases). The CDR3 runs 14 residues. In germline, CDR1 is MNHEY, CDR2 SVGAGI. The V end was cut by 7 bases, the J end by 1 base, with 11 bases between. The CDR3 sequence is CASTPGWSNQPQHF. In DNA form, the CDR3 reads TGTGCCAGCACCCCAGGGTGGAGCAATCAGCCCCAGCATTTT.

V gene TRBV18 combines with J gene TRBJ2-2; D is possibly TRBD1 (7 bases). Trimming left V 2 bases short and J 7 bases short, with 14 bases between. Germline V gene sequence: CDR1 KGHSH, CDR2 LQKENI. CDR3 length: 15 amino acids. The CDR3, as DNA: TGTGCCAGCTCACCAAGGAGGGGGCCGGTCGGGGAGCTGTTTTTT. Protein product: CASSPRRGPVGELFF.

This chain joins TRBV3-1 (or the pseudogene TRBV3-2) and TRBJ1-1, with D unresolved. The V gene's germline CDR1 is LGHDT and CDR2 YNNKEL (reference sequence). Deletions cut 0 bases from V and 4 bases from J, with 9 bases between. The CDR3 is 14 amino acids. In DNA form, the CDR3 reads TGTGCCAGCAGCCAAGATCCAGAGGTCACTGAAGCTTTCTTT. Its protein is CASSQDPEVTEAFF.

The chain recombines TRBV7-9 with TRBJ2-1; possible D gene TRBD2, 5 bases. The V gene lost 8 bases and the J gene lost 8 bases, with 13 bases spanning the gap. CDR1 and CDR2 (germline): SEHNR, FQNEAQ (reference sequence). The CDR3 extends over 12 amino acids. This CDR3 is CASAEGYDEQFF. CDR3 in DNA: TGTGCCAGCGCCGAGGGATATGATGAGCAGTTCTTC.

The V gene is TRBV9, the J gene TRBJ1-5, with D possibly matching TRBD1 (6 bases). Trimming took 3 bases from V and 0 from J, leaving 22 bases between them. The length of the CDR3 is 19 residues. Germline loops: CDR1 SGDLS, CDR2 YYNGEE. The CDR3 loop reads CASSDPRRQERRSNQPQHF. DNA for the CDR3: TGTGCCAGCAGCGACCCCAGGAGACAGGAAAGGCGTAGCAATCAGCCCCAGCATTTT.

This clone was seen a few times. V gene TRBV4-3 combines with J gene TRBJ1-6; 7 bases match TRBD1. Germline CDR1 LGHNA, CDR2 YSLEER. The CDR3 extends over 15 amino acids. J lost 10 bases, V lost 2 bases, and 8 bases had no gene match. For the CDR3, the DNA is TGCGCCAGCAGCCAAACCGACAGGGCGGGCTCACCCCTCCACTTT. Its protein is CASSQTDRAGSPLHF.

Comment on this clone: The same CDR3 also results from other DNA sequences found in this sample. This CDR3 reads CAWSVGAYGYTF. As DNA, the CDR3 is TGTGCCTGGAGTGTAGGGGCCTATGGCTACACCTTC. This sequence joins TRBV30 and TRBJ1-2; the D gene is possibly TRBD1 (5 bases). CDR1 GTSNPN and CDR2 SVGIG come from the germline V gene (reference sequence). V lost 0 bases to trimming and J lost 4 bases, with 6 bases between them. There are 12 residues in the CDR3.